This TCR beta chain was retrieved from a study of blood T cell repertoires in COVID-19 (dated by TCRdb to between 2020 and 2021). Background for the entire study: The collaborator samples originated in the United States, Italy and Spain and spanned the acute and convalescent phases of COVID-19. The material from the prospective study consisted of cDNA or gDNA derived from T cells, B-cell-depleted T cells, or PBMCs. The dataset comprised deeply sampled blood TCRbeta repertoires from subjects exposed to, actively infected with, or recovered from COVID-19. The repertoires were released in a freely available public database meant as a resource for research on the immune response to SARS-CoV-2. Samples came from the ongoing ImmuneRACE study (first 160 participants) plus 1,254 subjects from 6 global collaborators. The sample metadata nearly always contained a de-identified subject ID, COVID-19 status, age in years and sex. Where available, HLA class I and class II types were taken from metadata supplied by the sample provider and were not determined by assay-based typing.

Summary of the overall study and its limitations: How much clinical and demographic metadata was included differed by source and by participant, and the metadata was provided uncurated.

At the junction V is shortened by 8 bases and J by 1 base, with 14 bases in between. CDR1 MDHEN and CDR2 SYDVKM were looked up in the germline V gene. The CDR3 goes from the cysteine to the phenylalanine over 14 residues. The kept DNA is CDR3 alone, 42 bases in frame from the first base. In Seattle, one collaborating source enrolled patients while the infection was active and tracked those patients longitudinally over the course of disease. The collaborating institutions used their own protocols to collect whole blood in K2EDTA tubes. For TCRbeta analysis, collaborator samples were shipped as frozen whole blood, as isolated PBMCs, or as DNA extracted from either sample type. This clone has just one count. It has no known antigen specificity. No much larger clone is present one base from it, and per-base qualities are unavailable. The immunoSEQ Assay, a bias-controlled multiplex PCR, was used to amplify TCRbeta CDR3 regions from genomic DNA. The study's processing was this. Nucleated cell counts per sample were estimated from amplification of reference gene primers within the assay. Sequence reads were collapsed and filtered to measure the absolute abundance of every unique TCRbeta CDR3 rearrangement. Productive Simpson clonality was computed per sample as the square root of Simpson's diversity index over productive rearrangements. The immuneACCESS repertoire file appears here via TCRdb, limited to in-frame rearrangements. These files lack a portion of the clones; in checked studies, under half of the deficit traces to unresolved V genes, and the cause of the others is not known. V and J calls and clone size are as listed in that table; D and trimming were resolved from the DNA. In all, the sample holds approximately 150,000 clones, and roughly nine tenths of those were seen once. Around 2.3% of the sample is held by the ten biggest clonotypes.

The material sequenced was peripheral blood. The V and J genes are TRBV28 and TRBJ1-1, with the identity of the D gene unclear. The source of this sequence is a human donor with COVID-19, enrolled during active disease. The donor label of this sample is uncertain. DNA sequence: TGTGCCAGCGGTGTAACGGGAGGGAACACTGAAGCTTTCTTT. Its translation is CASGVTGGNTEAFF. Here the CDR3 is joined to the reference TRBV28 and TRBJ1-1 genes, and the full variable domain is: DVKVTQSSRYLVKRTGEKVFLECVQDMDHENMFWYRQDPGLGLRLIYFSYDVKMKEKGDIPEGYSVSREKKERFSLILESASTNQTSMYLCASGVTGGNTEAFFGQGTRLTVV.